Below are 25 T cell receptor beta chains sequenced from a single sample in a study of identical twins. From the 5' RACE reads, TCRdb called clonotypes with MiXCR, one entry per CDR3 protein. The sample records about 810,000 distinct CDR3 sequences, about 12% being singletons. These data also featured in a second study, about yellow fever vaccine responses in identical twins.

The specimen was PBMCs. The receptors originated from a woman aged 18-29 years in good health.

This sequence joins TRBV5-1 and TRBJ2-1, with D perhaps TRBD1 (5 bases). Trimming took 4 bases from V and 4 from J, leaving 12 bases between them. Germline V gives CDR1 SGHRS, CDR2 YFSETQ. The CDR3 is 14 residues long. CDR3 coding DNA: TGCGCCAGCAGCCATGGGCAGGGTTACAATGAGCAGTTCTTC. This gives the protein CASSHGQGYNEQFF.

In its sample, this clonotype was seen many times. This sequence joins TRBV12-3 or TRBV12-4 and TRBJ1-1; TRBD1 might be the D (5 bases). The V gene lost 8 bases and the J gene lost 11 bases, with 18 bases spanning the gap. This CDR3 spans 12 amino acids. The DNA for the CDR3 is TGTGCCAGCTCTAAGGGGCCCCAAGAGGCTTTCTTT. As protein: CASSKGPQEAFF.

Only a few counts were recorded for this clonotype. The chain uses TRBV12-3 or TRBV12-4 and TRBJ2-4, with 12 positions matching TRBD2. J gave up 9 bases and V 5 bases, and 11 bases lay outside the gene matches. The CDR3 spans 16 residues. CDR3 sequence reads: CASSPWTSGALGIQYF. As DNA, the CDR3 is TGTGCCAGCAGTCCTTGGACTAGCGGGGCCTTAGGCATTCAGTACTTC.

Ten or more counts support this clonotype. This chain connects TRBV12-3 or TRBV12-4 to TRBJ1-1; 10 positions match TRBD1. Trimming at V came to 2 bases and at J to 5 bases, leaving 2 bases not matched to a gene. The CDR3 is made up of 14 amino acids. The CDR3 spells CASSLRTGGTEAFF. In nucleotides, the CDR3 is TGTGCCAGCAGTTTAAGGACAGGGGGAACTGAAGCTTTCTTT.

The genes are TRBV7-2 and TRBJ2-1; 11 bases fit TRBD1. The ends lost 5 bases at V and 4 bases at J; junction bases unmatched: 7. Germline CDR1 is SGHTA and CDR2 is FQGNSA. This CDR3 contains 16 residues. The CDR3 sequence: CASSHLGQGAYNEQFF. CDR3 DNA: TGTGCCAGCAGCCATCTCGGACAGGGGGCGTACAATGAGCAGTTCTTC.

At least ten counts were recorded for this clonotype. CDR3 nucleotide sequence: TGCAGTGCTAGAGTTCCTCACGGGACAGGGATGCTCACCGGGGAGCTGTTTTTT. It encodes CSARVPHGTGMLTGELFF. The rearrangement uses TRBV20-1 and TRBJ2-2; the match to TRBD1 covers 9 bases. This CDR3 spans 18 amino acids. V dropped 1 base and J dropped 4; count of bases not matched to a gene: 13. Germline V gene lookup returns CDR1 DFQATT and CDR2 SNEGSKA (reference sequence).

The chain carries TRBV20-1 and TRBJ2-7; 10 nucleotides match TRBD2. Germline CDR1 reads DFQATT; CDR2 reads SNEGSKA (reference sequence). V lost 6 bases, J lost 4 bases, and 6 bases stayed unmatched. There are 13 residues in the CDR3. As DNA, the CDR3 is TGCAGTGCAACCGGGACTAGCGTTTACGAGCAGTACTTC. Residues: CSATGTSVYEQYF.

This clonotype has just a few counts. V gene TRBV7-9 combines with J gene TRBJ1-1; 9 nucleotides line up with TRBD1. The trim removed 5 bases at V and 7 bases at J, leaving 5 bases unmatched. CDR1 SEHNR and CDR2 FQNEAQ come from the germline V gene (reference sequence). This CDR3 has 13 residues. The CDR3 sequence: CASSKQGAGEAFF. The CDR3 coding sequence is TGTGCCAGCAGCAAACAGGGGGCGGGTGAAGCTTTCTTT. Supplemented by reference TRBV7-9 and TRBJ1-1, the full variable domain reads DTGVSQNPRHKITKRGQNVTFRCDPISEHNRLYWYRQTLGQGPEFLTYFQNEAQLEKSRLLSDRFSAERPKGSFSTLEIQRTEQGDSAMYLCASSKQGAGEAFFGQGTRLTVV.

This clonotype was observed a handful of times. The chain links TRBV20-1 to TRBJ1-2; D is unclear. Germline CDR1 reads DFQATT; CDR2 reads SNEGSKA (reference sequence). The CDR3 is 14 residues long. With 0 bases removed from V and 9 bases from J, the gap between germline ends came to 17 bases. The CDR3 sequence: CSARDLLLTWRYTF. The CDR3, as DNA: TGCAGTGCTAGAGATCTGCTCCTTACGTGGCGCTACACCTTC.

This clonotype was detected many times. The CDR3 loop is CASRPGLAGHNEQFF. The CDR3 nucleotides read TGTGCCAGCAGACCGGGACTAGCGGGCCACAATGAGCAGTTCTTC. V gene TRBV12-3 or TRBV12-4 combines with J gene TRBJ2-1; 12 nucleotides align to TRBD2. V was pared by 6 bases and J by 5 bases, with 5 bases of the junction left unmatched. The CDR3 consists of 15 residues.

This chain joins TRBV12-3 or TRBV12-4 and TRBJ1-2, with D tentatively TRBD1 (5 bases). The CDR3 is 13 amino acids. V gave up 7 bases and J gave up 2 bases, with 11 bases separating them. The CDR3 loop is CASTLGPNYGYTF. The CDR3 region has the DNA TGTGCCAGCACCCTGGGGCCGAACTATGGCTACACCTTC.

This clonotype was observed a few times. This chain joins TRBV20-1 and TRBJ1-1; 7 nucleotides agree with TRBD1. This CDR3 has 15 amino acids. After removal of 0 bases from V and 1 base from J, the junction contained 5 bases not matched to a gene. The germline CDR1 and CDR2 sequences are DFQATT and SNEGSKA (reference sequence). DNA of the CDR3: TGCAGTGCTAGAGAGTCATACAGGGGGAACACTGAAGCTTTCTTT. This translates into CSARESYRGNTEAFF.

The genes are TRBV12-3 or TRBV12-4 and TRBJ2-6, with 7 bases that match TRBD1. CDR3 length equals 19 residues. Losses at the gene ends were 7 bases for V and 0 bases for J; bases not matched to a gene: 15. CDR3 amino acids: CASTFQGTALLSGANVLTF. DNA of the CDR3: TGTGCCAGCACCTTCCAGGGGACAGCATTACTCTCTGGGGCCAACGTCCTGACTTTC.

This clonotype was observed at least ten times. This chain joins TRBV28 and TRBJ2-1; 7 positions agree with TRBD1. The V gene's germline CDR1 is MDHEN and CDR2 SYDVKM. The CDR3 runs 15 residues. J lost 0 bases, V lost 7 bases, and 6 bases had no gene match. CDR3 nucleotide sequence: TGTGCCAGCATCCTAGGGGACAGCTCCTACAATGAGCAGTTCTTC. Its translation: CASILGDSSYNEQFF.

This clonotype has at least ten counts. This rearrangement joins TRBV12-3 or TRBV12-4 to TRBJ1-6; 9 bases agree with TRBD1. The CDR3 is 15 amino acids. The V and J ends lost 3 bases and 5 bases, in that order; junction bases with no gene match: 2. For the CDR3, the DNA is TGTGCCAGCAGTTTTGGGGACAGGGATAATTCACCCCTCCACTTT. Translating it yields CASSFGDRDNSPLHF.

In this sample, this clonotype turned up many times. This chain links TRBV6-2 or TRBV6-3 with TRBJ1-1, with 8 bases lining up with TRBD1. There are 11 residues in the CDR3. With 5 bases clipped from V and 10 bases from J, the junction kept 3 bases outside the gene matches. Germline CDR1 and CDR2: MNHEY and SVGEGT. CDR3 bases: TGTGCCAGCAGTCAGGGGGCGGCAGCTTTCTTT. This gives the protein CASSQGAAAFF.

This clonotype was counted only a few times. V is TRBV6-1 and J is TRBJ1-1; D unresolved. Between the trimmed V and J ends, which lost 6 bases and 1 base, there was a span of 12 bases. Germline V gene sequence: CDR1 MNHNS, CDR2 SASEGT. CDR3 length: 14 residues. The CDR3 DNA sequence: TGTGCCAGCAGACAAACAACGGGGAACACTGAAGCTTTCTTT. This codes for CASRQTTGNTEAFF.

Only a few counts were recorded for this clonotype. This chain joins TRBV24-1 and TRBJ2-2, with 10 bases lining up with TRBD1. From germline, CDR1 is KGHDR and CDR2 SFDVKD. The junction had 6 bases not matched to a gene; V was cut back by 4 bases and J by 5 bases. The CDR3 has 16 residues. The CDR3 DNA sequence: TGTGCCACCAGTGACCGGGACAGGGGAGCAACCGGGGAGCTGTTTTTT. Translating it yields CATSDRDRGATGELFF.

In its sample, this clonotype was seen many times. The V call is TRBV12-3 or TRBV12-4, the J call TRBJ1-5, with TRBD1 as a possible D gene (6 bases). This CDR3 is 13 amino acids long. V gave up 8 bases and J gave up 5 bases, with 13 bases separating them. As DNA, the CDR3 is TGTGCCAGCCGGGGGCAGTCCTATCAGCCCCAGCATTTT. This codes for CASRGQSYQPQHF.

This clonotype was found a few times. The V call is TRBV25-1, the J call TRBJ2-7; 7 nucleotides agree with TRBD2. Germline-derived CDR1 and CDR2 are MGHDK and SYGVNS. J gave up 2 bases and V 0 bases, and 7 bases lay outside the gene matches. The length of the CDR3 is 16 residues. CDR3 loop: CASSEYSASGTYEQYF. The CDR3 region has the DNA TGTGCCAGCAGTGAATATTCGGCTAGCGGTACCTACGAGCAGTACTTC.

V usage is TRBV7-9 and J usage is TRBJ2-3; TRBD1 matches at 7 bases. CDR3 length: 15 amino acids. V shed 7 bases, J shed 1 base, and the junction held 8 bases outside the gene matches. Germline V gene lookup returns CDR1 SEHNR and CDR2 FQNEAQ (reference sequence). The CDR3 spells CASTLRDSGTDTQYF. DNA for the CDR3: TGTGCCAGCACCCTCCGGGACAGCGGCACAGATACGCAGTATTTT.

Only a few counts were recorded for this clonotype. This chain links TRBV7-9 with TRBJ1-1; 7 positions match TRBD1. Germline V gene data show CDR1 as SEHNR and CDR2 as FQNEAQ (reference sequence). Trimming took 11 bases from V and 8 from J; bases not matched to a gene: 14. The CDR3 runs to 13 residues. CDR3 nucleotide sequence: TGTGCCGGATCAGGGAAATTACAGGGGGAAGCTTTCTTT. Translated: CAGSGKLQGEAFF.

This rearrangement joins TRBV24-1 to TRBJ2-5, with D hard to call. The V and J ends lost 4 bases and 5 bases respectively, with 16 bases between them. The germline CDR1 and CDR2 sequences are KGHDR and SFDVKD. The CDR3 spans 15 residues. The CDR3 sequence: CATSEPSAAGETQYF. CDR3 nucleotides: TGTGCCACCAGTGAACCCTCCGCCGCCGGGGAGACCCAGTACTTC.

This clonotype has just a few counts. V and J are TRBV9 and TRBJ2-5; D may correspond to TRBD1 or TRBD2 (5 bases each). This CDR3 comprises 14 residues. Germline V CDR1 and CDR2: SGDLS, YYNGEE. With 4 bases removed from V and 4 bases from J, the gap between germline ends came to 14 bases. CDR3 coding DNA: TGTGCCAGCAGCATAGGGACCGGATTAGAGACCCAGTACTTC. Protein product: CASSIGTGLETQYF.

This clonotype was seen a handful of times. The chain employs TRBV28 and TRBJ2-3; D is unresolved. V was clipped by 6 bases and J by 0 bases, with 13 bases between them. This CDR3 spans 15 amino acids. Germline loops: CDR1 MDHEN, CDR2 SYDVKM. CDR3: CASSPDRLSTDTQYF. The DNA for the CDR3 is TGTGCCAGCAGCCCCGACCGACTCAGCACAGATACGCAGTATTTT.